A selection of T cell receptor beta chains follows, all from one sample in a study of blood T cells in healthy people across ages. TCRdb fed the 5' RACE reads into MiXCR, producing one record per CDR3 protein. In the table there are hundreds of thousands of distinct CDR3 sequences, around 32% of which are singletons. Sequenced input: blood. These TCRs come from an elderly woman in good health. Both conserved end residues are part of each CDR3. A D gene is named only where the DNA matches it firmly. Rows may omit the clone size; those that give it use once, few, many or a size class.

J | length | D | size | V | CDR3 | DNA
TRBJ2-1 | 16 | TRBD2 | once | TRBV28 | CASSSRAGGNCNEQFF | TGTGCCAGCTCTTCCCGGGCGGGGGGCAACTGCAATGAGCAGTTCTTC
TRBJ2-1 | 13 | - | many | TRBV11-2 | CASSLTGDNEQFF | TGTGCCAGCAGCCTGACCGGGGACAATGAGCAGTTCTTC
TRBJ2-3 | 13 | - | many | TRBV14 | CASSQLVRDTQYF | TGTGCCAGCAGCCAATTAGTGAGAGATACGCAGTATTTT
TRBJ1-2 | 13 | - | - | TRBV5-5 | CASSRDWNYGYTF | TGTGCCAGCAGCCGGGACTGGAACTATGGCTACACCTTC
TRBJ2-7 | 14 | - | - | TRBV7-2 | CASSFSGTPYEQYF | TGTGCCAGCAGCTTCTCCGGGACACCCTACGAGCAGTACTTC
TRBJ1-5 | 15 | TRBD1 | few | TRBV7-2 | CASSPLGQRNQPQHF | TGTGCCAGCAGTCCGCTGGGACAGAGGAATCAGCCCCAGCATTTT
TRBJ1-1 | 16 | TRBD1 | - | TRBV12-3/TRBV12-4 | CASSSGQGVWNTEAFF | TGTGCCAGCAGTTCCGGACAGGGAGTATGGAACACTGAAGCTTTCTTT
TRBJ2-3 | 16 | TRBD2 | many | TRBV7-2 | CASSPLAGGPGDTQYF | TGTGCCAGCAGCCCGCTGGCGGGGGGGCCAGGAGATACGCAGTATTTT
TRBJ2-1 | 16 | TRBD1 | many | TRBV30 | CAWNLPGQGVHNEQFF | TGTGCCTGGAACCTACCGGGACAGGGAGTCCACAATGAGCAGTTCTTC
TRBJ2-1 | 15 | - | many | TRBV9 | CASSAQPGLYNEQFF | TGTGCCAGCAGCGCCCAACCGGGACTCTACAATGAGCAGTTCTTC
TRBJ2-7 | 13 | - | - | TRBV6-1 | CASSLDHSYEQYF | TGTGCCAGCAGTTTGGACCACTCCTACGAGCAGTACTTC
TRBJ1-4 | 13 | TRBD1 | many | TRBV20-1 | CSALDRGLEKLFF | TGCAGTGCCCTGGACAGGGGATTGGAAAAACTGTTTTTT
TRBJ2-7 | 18 | TRBD2 | - | TRBV12-3/TRBV12-4 | CASSTYRTSGGIPYEQYF | TGTGCCAGCAGTACATACCGGACTAGCGGGGGGATCCCCTACGAGCAGTACTTC
TRBJ1-4 | 17 | TRBD1 | many | TRBV7-7 | CASSPGTGVGINEKLFF | TGTGCTAGCAGCCCGGGGACAGGGGTCGGGATAAATGAAAAACTGTTTTTT
TRBJ2-5 | 15 | TRBD2 | many | TRBV7-3 | CASSLSGGAEETQYF | TGTGCCAGCAGCTTAAGCGGGGGGGCGGAGGAGACCCAGTACTTC
TRBJ2-7 | 13 | - | - | TRBV7-2 | CASGLDSSLEQYF | TGTGCCAGCGGCTTAGATTCCTCTCTTGAGCAGTACTTC
TRBJ2-1 | 18 | TRBD2 | many | TRBV7-2 | CASSQFWTSGGALNEQFF | TGTGCCAGCAGCCAGTTCTGGACTAGCGGGGGGGCCCTTAATGAGCAGTTCTTC
TRBJ1-6 | 14 | - | - | TRBV7-2 | CASSFRLTLSPLHF | TGTGCCAGCAGCTTTCGACTAACCCTGTCACCCCTCCACTTT
TRBJ2-1 | 17 | - | many | TRBV7-6 | CASSLFRTSSSYNEQFF | TGTGCCAGCAGCTTGTTCAGGACCTCGAGCTCCTACAATGAGCAGTTCTTC
TRBJ1-1 | 15 | TRBD1 | - | TRBV7-6 | CASSLQTGPGTEAFF | TGTGCCAGCAGCCTCCAGACAGGGCCGGGCACTGAAGCTTTCTTT
TRBJ1-1 | 16 | - | - | TRBV4-2 | CASSQDIGRWNTEAFF | TGTGCCAGCAGCCAAGATATCGGCAGGTGGAACACTGAAGCTTTCTTT
TRBJ2-1 | 16 | TRBD2 | many | TRBV5-1 | CASSLALAGTYNEQFF | TGCGCCAGCAGCTTGGCCCTAGCGGGGACCTACAATGAGCAGTTCTTC
TRBJ1-1 | 16 | - | many | TRBV4-1 | CASSYSNVGGNTEAFF | TGCGCCAGCAGCTATAGTAATGTGGGTGGGAACACTGAAGCTTTCTTT
TRBJ1-1 | 15 | - | - | TRBV25-1 | CASRTSQGLSTEAFF | TGTGCCAGCAGAACCTCACAGGGTCTGTCCACTGAAGCTTTCTTT
TRBJ2-7 | 13 | TRBD2 | many | TRBV7-2 | CASSLAGQYEQYF | TGTGCCAGCAGCCTAGCGGGACAATACGAGCAGTACTTC
TRBJ1-2 | 14 | - | many | TRBV5-1 | CASSPSGALYGYTF | TGCGCCAGCAGCCCTTCGGGGGCACTCTATGGCTACACCTTC
TRBJ2-2 | 15 | TRBD2 | - | TRBV29-1 | CSVEKRGAGTGELFF | TGCAGCGTTGAAAAGCGGGGGGCAGGCACCGGGGAGCTGTTTTTT
TRBJ2-7 | 13 | - | - | TRBV6-1 | CASRANEGYEQYF | TGTGCCAGCAGGGCAAACGAGGGGTACGAGCAGTACTTC
TRBJ1-1 | 15 | - | many | TRBV4-1 | CASSPEQGGRTEAFF | TGCGCCAGCAGCCCGGAACAGGGCGGACGCACTGAAGCTTTCTTT
TRBJ1-2 | 17 | TRBD1 | few | TRBV2 | CASRSGQGSGLNYGYTF | TGTGCCAGCCGGTCGGGACAGGGATCGGGGCTGAACTATGGCTACACCTTC
TRBJ2-1 | 14 | - | - | TRBV20-1 | CSASDRRHGETQFF | TGCAGTGCTTCTGACAGGAGGCACGGAGAGACCCAGTTCTTC
TRBJ2-2 | 13 | - | - | TRBV20-1 | CSARARRTGELFF | TGCAGTGCTAGGGCAAGGCGGACCGGGGAGCTGTTTTTT
TRBJ2-5 | 16 | - | many | TRBV7-9 | CASSFPTPQGRETQYF | TGTGCCAGCAGCTTCCCAACCCCACAGGGTAGAGAGACCCAGTACTTC
TRBJ1-3 | 16 | - | few | TRBV27 | CASSHGVGVSGNTIYF | TGTGCCAGCTCTCATGGGGTAGGCGTATCTGGAAACACCATATATTTT
TRBJ1-2 | 15 | - | - | TRBV4-2 | CASSQVDRLNYGYTF | TGTGCCAGCAGCCAAGTCGACAGGCTGAACTATGGCTACACCTTC
TRBJ2-1 | 17 | - | many | TRBV2 | CASKGVWVAGTYNEQFF | TGTGCCAGCAAGGGAGTGTGGGTGGCGGGGACCTACAATGAGCAGTTCTTC
TRBJ2-2 | 17 | - | once | TRBV7-8 | CASSLRGTGSNTGELFF | TGTGCCAGCAGCCTGCGCGGGACCGGATCGAACACCGGGGAGCTGTTTTTT
TRBJ1-1 | 14 | - | - | TRBV19 | CASSMRTSNTEAFF | TGTGCCAGTAGTATGCGGACCTCAAATACTGAAGCTTTCTTT
TRBJ2-7 | 13 | TRBD1 | many | TRBV20-1 | CSASQGAGYEQYF | TGCAGTGCTAGTCAGGGGGCTGGCTACGAGCAGTACTTC
TRBJ2-1 | 13 | - | many | TRBV11-3 | CASSPGRRGEQFF | TGTGCCAGCAGCCCCGGAAGGCGGGGTGAGCAGTTCTTC
TRBJ2-3 | 13 | TRBD1 | - | TRBV5-1 | CASRQGDMDTQYF | TGCGCCAGCAGACAGGGGGATATGGATACGCAGTATTTT
TRBJ1-1 | 15 | - | once | TRBV7-3 | CASSANGRLNTEAFF | TGTGCCAGCAGCGCCAACGGACGGTTGAACACTGAGGCTTTCTTT
TRBJ2-2 | 18 | TRBD2 | - | TRBV20-1 | CSAQGLAGWHSNTGELFF | TGCAGTGCTCAGGGGCTAGCGGGGTGGCACTCGAACACCGGGGAGCTGTTTTTT
TRBJ2-7 | 16 | TRBD2 | many | TRBV4-2 | CASSQASGGISYEQYF | TGTGCCAGCAGCCAAGCGAGCGGGGGGATCTCCTACGAGCAGTACTTC
TRBJ1-4 | 13 | - | - | TRBV20-1 | CSARDSMNEKLFF | TGCAGTGCTAGAGATAGTATGAATGAAAAACTGTTTTTT
TRBJ2-7 | 11 | - | many | TRBV5-1 | CASRAGREQYF | TGCGCCAGCCGCGCAGGGCGCGAGCAGTACTTC
TRBJ2-5 | 13 | - | - | TRBV5-1 | CASSLVGDNEQYF | TGCGCCAGCAGCTTGGTCGGGGATAATGAGCAGTACTTC
TRBJ1-6 | 14 | - | - | TRBV7-6 | CASSLPGGDSPLHF | TGTGCCAGCAGCTTACCGGGGGGGGATTCACCCCTCCACTTT
TRBJ1-5 | 16 | - | - | TRBV6-2/TRBV6-3 | CASSYSVGQSNQPQHF | TGTGCCAGCAGTTACTCCGTGGGTCAGAGCAATCAGCCCCAGCATTTT
TRBJ2-1 | 16 | - | many | TRBV11-2 | CASSSPTGNSYNEQFF | TGTGCCAGCAGCTCTCCGACAGGTAACTCCTACAATGAGCAGTTCTTC
TRBJ2-5 | 16 | - | many | TRBV9 | CASSAGSGGRQETQYF | TGTGCCAGCAGCGCCGGATCGGGTGGCAGACAAGAGACCCAGTACTTC
TRBJ2-2 | 16 | - | few | TRBV5-1 | CASRSKETLNTGELFF | TGCGCCAGCAGGTCTAAGGAGACACTGAACACCGGGGAGCTGTTTTTT